This is a list of T cell receptor beta chains from one sample in a study of T cell repertoires in cytomegalovirus infection. TCRdb called the reads again in MiXCR, with one record for every CDR3 protein. The repertoire holds 500,000 to 600,000 distinct CDR3 sequences, 16% seen once, with more than 20% in the top ten. The sequencing sample was made of CD8+ T cells from PBMCs. Receptor source: a human donor in good health (CMV status not recorded). Some clones in this sample may be carry-over from other donors' samples. Each CDR3 is given with its conserved first and last residue. A D gene is named only where the DNA matches it firmly. Not every row has a clone size; where given, it reads once, few, many or a size class.

V gene	clone size	D gene	J gene	CDR3 protein	CDR3 DNA
TRBV12-3/TRBV12-4	many	TRBD1	TRBJ1-3	CASANRTGGNTIYF	TGTGCCAGCGCCAACCGGACAGGTGGAAACACCATATATTTT
TRBV7-2	many	NA	TRBJ2-1	CASSSRAGPSYNEQFF	TGTGCCAGCAGCTCCCGAGCGGGCCCCTCCTACAATGAGCAGTTCTTC
TRBV7-3	many	TRBD1	TRBJ1-5	CASSSTGANQPQHF	TGTGCCAGCAGCTCGACAGGGGCAAATCAGCCCCAGCATTTT
TRBV27	NA	TRBD1	TRBJ2-1	CASSLGTGGFNEQFF	TGTGCCAGCAGTTTAGGGACAGGGGGCTTCAATGAGCAGTTCTTC
TRBV27	many	NA	TRBJ1-1	CASSPSGTTEAFF	TGTGCCAGCAGCCCCAGTGGGACCACTGAAGCTTTCTTT
TRBV10-3	NA	NA	TRBJ1-3	CAISEAREKGNTIYF	TGTGCCATCAGTGAGGCTCGGGAAAAGGGAAACACCATATATTTT
TRBV28	NA	NA	TRBJ1-3	CASSLTDSGNTIYF	TGTGCCAGCAGTTTAACGGATTCTGGAAACACCATATATTTT
TRBV30	NA	NA	TRBJ1-1	CAWSNPDSGYFSGFF	TGTGCCTGGAGTAACCCCGACAGTGGATATTTTAGCGGATTCTTT
TRBV20-1	NA	NA	TRBJ2-7	CSVPSRASYEQYF	TGCAGTGTTCCAAGCAGGGCCTCCTACGAGCAGTACTTC
TRBV5-6	few	TRBD1	TRBJ1-6	CASSPTGQGINSPLHF	TGTGCCAGCAGCCCAACGGGACAGGGGATTAATTCACCCCTCCACTTT
TRBV7-9	many	NA	TRBJ1-5	CASSSLDSRNQPQHF	TGTGCCAGCAGCTCGCTGGACAGTCGCAATCAGCCCCAGCATTTT
TRBV7-9	many	NA	TRBJ2-5	CASSLATVEETQYF	TGTGCCAGCAGCTTAGCCACGGTAGAAGAGACCCAGTACTTC
TRBV7-8	many	TRBD1	TRBJ1-2	CASSPDRGRRGSYTF	TGTGCCAGCAGCCCCGACAGGGGGCGGCGAGGGAGCTACACCTTC
TRBV28	many	NA	TRBJ2-2	CASSLYLKTGELFF	TGTGCCAGCAGTTTGTATCTTAAAACCGGGGAGCTGTTTTTT
TRBV7-9	many	TRBD1	TRBJ1-1	CASSPPGQGIMNTEAFF	TGTGCCAGCAGCCCACCGGGACAGGGCATCATGAACACTGAAGCTTTCTTT
TRBV10-3	NA	NA	TRBJ1-5	CAIRDGRASSAQHF	TGTGCCATCAGGGACGGACGGGCTAGTTCGGCCCAGCATTTT
TRBV4-1	many	NA	TRBJ1-5	CASSQGTGYQPQHF	TGCGCCAGCAGCCAAGGAACGGGGTACCAGCCCCAGCATTTT
TRBV5-5	many	NA	TRBJ1-5	CASSLGRYSNQPQHF	TGTGCCAGCAGCTTGGGGCGGTATAGCAATCAGCCCCAGCATTTT
TRBV12-3/TRBV12-4	many	NA	TRBJ2-1	CASSSRNAGTPDYNEQFF	TGTGCCAGCAGTTCCCGGAACGCCGGGACTCCAGACTACAATGAGCAGTTCTTC
TRBV12-3/TRBV12-4	many	TRBD1	TRBJ2-1	CASSFADRVIDEQFF	TGTGCCAGCAGTTTCGCGGACAGGGTTATCGATGAGCAGTTCTTC
TRBV7-9	many	NA	TRBJ2-1	CASSPRGPPHNEQFF	TGTGCCAGCAGCCCGCGGGGACCCCCCCACAATGAGCAGTTCTTC
TRBV7-6	many	NA	TRBJ2-3	CASSLANSADTQYF	TGTGCCAGCAGCTTAGCGAACTCCGCAGATACGCAGTATTTT
TRBV12-3/TRBV12-4	many	NA	TRBJ2-1	CASSLLVGSPYNEQFF	TGTGCCAGCAGTTTGCTAGTTGGATCCCCCTACAATGAGCAGTTCTTC
TRBV19	many	NA	TRBJ2-5	CASSDRNQETQYF	TGTGCCAGTAGTGACAGGAACCAAGAGACCCAGTACTTC
TRBV27	NA	TRBD1	TRBJ2-1	CASNYRGGNEQFF	TGTGCCAGCAACTACAGGGGCGGGAATGAGCAGTTCTTC
TRBV7-9	many	TRBD1	TRBJ1-2	CASSSRTFWDRGAEGHGYTF	TGTGCCAGCAGCTCCCGGACGTTTTGGGACAGGGGCGCCGAGGGTCATGGCTACACCTTC
TRBV4-1	many	NA	TRBJ2-1	CASSSRQKNYNEQFF	TGCGCCAGCAGTTCCAGACAGAAGAATTACAATGAGCAGTTCTTC
TRBV7-3	many	NA	TRBJ1-3	CASSSGQPGNTIYF	TGTGCCAGCAGCTCTGGACAGCCTGGAAACACCATATATTTT
TRBV20-1	few	NA	TRBJ1-5	CSAWEGGNQPQHF	TGCAGTGCTTGGGAGGGCGGGAATCAGCCCCAGCATTTT
TRBV7-9	NA	NA	TRBJ2-7	CASSLVDRSTYEQYF	TGTGCCAGCAGCTTAGTGGATAGGAGTACCTACGAGCAGTACTTC
TRBV10-3	many	NA	TRBJ1-3	CAIFGSSGNTIYF	TGTGCCATCTTCGGGAGCTCTGGAAACACCATATATTTT
TRBV4-1	many	NA	TRBJ2-7	CASSQDTRPPADEQYF	TGCGCCAGCAGCCAAGATACGCGGCCCCCGGCGGACGAGCAGTACTTC
TRBV4-1	many	TRBD2	TRBJ2-1	CASSQVPGLADNEQFF	TGCGCCAGCAGCCAAGTACCGGGACTAGCGGATAATGAGCAGTTCTTC
TRBV7-8	many	NA	TRBJ1-1	CASSLVGKNTEAFF	TGTGCCAGCAGCTTAGTGGGCAAAAACACTGAAGCTTTCTTT
TRBV27	many	NA	TRBJ1-5	CASSLTGSDQPQHF	TGTGCCAGCAGTTTAACAGGGAGCGATCAGCCCCAGCATTTT
TRBV4-2	many	TRBD1	TRBJ1-5	CASSQEGGRGRNQPQHF	TGTGCCAGCAGCCAAGAGGGTGGCAGGGGGCGCAATCAGCCCCAGCATTTT
TRBV28	NA	NA	TRBJ2-7	CASSSGVGVYEQYF	TGTGCCAGCAGTTCGGGGGTGGGCGTCTACGAGCAGTACTTC
TRBV7-9	NA	TRBD1	TRBJ2-7	CASSPGQLAHEQYF	TGTGCCAGCAGCCCGGGACAGCTCGCCCACGAGCAGTACTTC
TRBV29-1	many	TRBD1	TRBJ1-2	CSVVGGQGGYGYTF	TGCAGCGTTGTGGGGGGACAGGGCGGCTATGGCTACACCTTC
TRBV3-1	few	NA	TRBJ1-1	CASSPSGTREQGAFF	TGTGCCAGCAGCCCCTCCGGGACACGCGAACAAGGAGCTTTCTTT
TRBV28	few	TRBD1	TRBJ1-1	CASRPRQGPGTEAFF	TGTGCCAGCAGACCCCGACAGGGCCCCGGCACTGAAGCTTTCTTT
TRBV7-9	few	TRBD1	TRBJ2-7	CASSPRGQDIYEQYF	TGTGCCAGCAGCCCAAGGGGACAGGACATCTACGAGCAGTACTTC
TRBV28	few	NA	TRBJ1-2	CASSRIRQASDGYTF	TGTGCCAGCAGTCGTATCAGACAGGCATCCGATGGCTACACCTTC
TRBV12-3/TRBV12-4	NA	NA	TRBJ2-5	CANSLRSQETQYF	TGTGCCAACAGTTTAAGGTCTCAAGAGACCCAGTACTTC
TRBV25-1	many	TRBD1	TRBJ2-6	CASSEPATGVPQPGANVLTF	TGTGCCAGCAGTGAACCGGCTACAGGGGTGCCCCAACCTGGGGCCAACGTCCTGACTTTC
TRBV6-1	many	TRBD2	TRBJ2-3	CASSPTDRGTSGLGTDTQYF	TGTGCCAGCAGTCCTACCGACAGGGGGACTAGCGGCTTGGGCACAGATACGCAGTATTTT
TRBV12-3/TRBV12-4	many	TRBD2	TRBJ2-3	CASRASGRSKTDTQYF	TGTGCCAGCAGGGCGAGCGGGAGATCAAAGACAGATACGCAGTATTTT
TRBV7-9	many	NA	TRBJ2-3	CASSLDRDMADTQYF	TGTGCCAGCAGCTTAGACCGGGACATGGCAGATACGCAGTATTTT
TRBV7-6	many	TRBD2	TRBJ2-2	CASSSSGGATGELFF	TGTGCCAGCAGCTCAAGCGGGGGGGCAACCGGGGAGCTGTTTTTT
TRBV20-1	few	TRBD2	TRBJ2-1	CSARGTSGRSLQFF	TGCAGTGCTAGAGGGACTAGCGGGAGGTCGTTGCAGTTCTTC
TRBV7-3	NA	TRBD1	TRBJ1-1	CASSITGTGEAFF	TGTGCCAGCAGTATAACCGGGACAGGGGAAGCTTTCTTT
TRBV11-2	many	NA	TRBJ1-1	CASSPTNIEAFF	TGTGCCAGCAGCCCCACCAATATTGAAGCTTTCTTT